This T cell receptor beta chain stems from a study of shared clonotypes between healthy human individuals. Whole-study findings and limits: Incomplete sequencing of sorted subsets was indicated by rarefaction despite large depth.

The germline V gene has CDR1 MNHEY and CDR2 SMNVEV (reference sequence). The CDR3 length is 14 residues. V was pared by 8 bases and J by 0 bases, with 4 bases of the junction left unmatched. With regard to this clone: Its target is not known.

Assay: immunoSEQ multiplex PCR; the TCRdb copy retains only in-frame clones and omits some. The table lists around 2.3 million clones, approximately 94% of them singletons. Sequencing input: naive CD4+ T cells sorted from blood. Subset meaning: CD45RA+ positively selected. The gene calls are TRBV27 and TRBJ2-1, with 7 bases identical to TRBD1. The sequence derives from a young man in good health. CDR3 region: CASRTGGSYNEQFF. CDR3 bases: TGTGCCAGCCGGACAGGCGGCTCCTACAATGAGCAGTTCTTC.